The 32 T cell receptor beta chains in this list originate from one sample, sequenced in a study of CXCR3-negative and CXCR3-positive naive CD8 T cells. In preparing the TRB cDNA libraries, 5' RACE with UMI labels was used. TCRdb reprocessed the 5' RACE reads, with one entry per CDR3 protein and no DNA. The clone table shows roughly 40,000 distinct CDR3 sequences, with the ten largest holding under 10%. The sample taken for sequencing was memory CD8+ T cells from blood. The receptors were gathered from a human donor in good health. Some clones in this sample may be carry-over from other donors' samples.

V is TRBV28 and J is TRBJ2-2; TCRdb outputs TRBD2, but without DNA this stays unchecked. The CDR3 sequence is 19 residues long. CDR1 MDHEN and CDR2 SYDVKM come from the germline V gene. This chain's CDR3 is CASSPPMGTSGGDTGELFF. Variable domain in full (rest from reference TRBV28 and TRBJ2-2): DVKVTQSSRYLVKRTGEKVFLECVQDMDHENMFWYRQDPGLGLRLIYFSYDVKMKEKGDIPEGYSVSREKKERFSLILESASTNQTSMYLCASSPPMGTSGGDTGELFFGEGSRLTVL.

The chain couples TRBV7-6 to TRBJ2-3; TCRdb reports TRBD1, a call that lacks DNA to check it against. This CDR3 has 16 amino acids. CDR1 and CDR2 from the germline V gene are SGHVS and FNYEAQ. The CDR3 region is CASSPTIEGMTDTQYF.

The chain carries TRBV28 and TRBJ1-3. Germline CDR1 reads MDHEN; CDR2 reads SYDVKM. The CDR3 length is 14 residues. CDR3 residues: CASSLHISGNTIYF.

The CDR3 here is CASSTWGHMNTEAFF. The chain employs TRBV12-3 or TRBV12-4 and TRBJ1-1; TCRdb picks TRBD1, but there is no DNA to check that call. CDR3 length: 15 amino acids.

The rearrangement links TRBV6-2 or TRBV6-3 to TRBJ2-1; TCRdb picks TRBD1, but there is no DNA to check that call. Germline loops: CDR1 MNHEY, CDR2 SVGEGT. The CDR3 is 11 amino acids. CDR3 amino acids: CASATGLEQFF.

The rearrangement uses TRBV5-1 and TRBJ2-2. The CDR3 length is 15 residues. Germline V gene sequence: CDR1 SGHRS, CDR2 YFSETQ. CDR3 sequence: CASSLAVRNTGELFF. The full variable domain, with the rest looked up from reference TRBV5-1 and TRBJ2-2, is KAGVTQTPRYLIKTRGQQVTLSCSPISGHRSVSWYQQTPGQGLQFLFEYFSETQRNKGNFPGRFSGRQFSNSRSEMNVSTLELGDSALYLCASSLAVRNTGELFFGEGSRLTVL.

CDR3 residues: CSVEKPQGEAFF. The chain links TRBV29-1 to TRBJ1-1; TCRdb outputs TRBD1, but without DNA this stays unchecked. The germline V gene encodes CDR1 SQVTM and CDR2 ANQGSEA. The CDR3 sequence is 12 residues long.

This chain joins TRBV29-1 and TRBJ2-2; TCRdb lists TRBD1, though no DNA is available to test this call. There are 14 residues in the CDR3. Germline-derived CDR1 and CDR2 are SQVTM and ANQGSEA. This chain's CDR3 is CSWTGVGNTGELFF.

The chain has TRBV29-1 and TRBJ1-2; checking the TCRdb D call of TRBD1 is not possible without DNA. Germline-derived CDR1 and CDR2 are SQVTM and ANQGSEA. This CDR3 has 17 residues. CDR3 amino acids: CSVGESGERNWNFGYTF.

V gene TRBV6-2 or TRBV6-3 combines with J gene TRBJ2-3; TCRdb's D call of TRBD2 is untestable without DNA. Germline-derived CDR1 and CDR2 are MNHEY and SVGEGT. The CDR3 is 17 residues long. The CDR3 sequence is CASSLLTSGERTDTQYF.

The gene calls are TRBV29-1 and TRBJ2-7; the D call from TCRdb, TRBD1, cannot be confirmed without DNA. The CDR3 is 13 amino acids. Germline loops: CDR1 SQVTM, CDR2 ANQGSEA. The CDR3 spells CSVGTGDIYEQYF.

The chain is built from TRBV20-1 and TRBJ2-3; TCRdb lists TRBD2, though no DNA is available to test this call. The CDR3 sequence is 18 residues long. Germline assignment: CDR1 DFQATT and CDR2 SNEGSKA (reference sequence). The CDR3 here is CSARDPDSQTSVTDTQYF.

J is TRBJ2-7 and V is TRBV20-1; the TRBD1 assignment by TCRdb is unverifiable without DNA. There are 17 residues in the CDR3. Germline lookup yields CDR1 DFQATT and CDR2 SNEGSKA (reference sequence). This CDR3 is CSARALLDRGSTYEQYF.

The chain uses TRBV7-9 and TRBJ2-7. Germline-derived CDR1 and CDR2 are SEHNR and FQNEAQ (reference sequence). This CDR3 has 13 residues. This CDR3 reads CASRPDEAYEQYF.

This CDR3 is CASSLSPGGSSYEQYF. The rearrangement joins TRBV12-3 or TRBV12-4 to TRBJ2-7; lacking DNA, the TRBD1 call made by TCRdb goes unchecked. The CDR3 spans 16 residues.

The V gene is TRBV5-1, the J gene TRBJ2-3. The CDR3 consists of 13 residues. The V gene's germline CDR1 is SGHRS and CDR2 YFSETQ. The CDR3 sequence is CASSFDFSDTQYF.

The CDR3 loop reads CASSDRGGTEAFF. The chain uses TRBV6-4 and TRBJ1-1. This CDR3 is 13 amino acids long. From germline, CDR1 is MRHNA and CDR2 SNTAGT.

This rearrangement joins TRBV29-1 to TRBJ2-2; no DNA is available, so the TRBD1 call from TCRdb remains unchecked. The germline V gene has CDR1 SQVTM and CDR2 ANQGSEA. The CDR3 sequence is 14 residues long. CDR3 region: CSYIGETGREELFF.

This chain connects TRBV11-2 to TRBJ2-2. This CDR3 contains 16 residues. The germline gives CDR1 SGHAT, CDR2 FQNNGV. The CDR3 spells CTSSLVFTGFTGELFF.

The V gene is TRBV12-3 or TRBV12-4, the J gene TRBJ2-2; TCRdb indicates TRBD1, and absent DNA this call remains unverified. CDR3 length: 13 residues. The chain's CDR3 is CVGGRANTGELFF.

The V call is TRBV30, the J call TRBJ2-7; TCRdb's D gene call, TRBD1, goes unchecked for lack of DNA. Germline CDR1 GTSNPN, CDR2 SVGIG (reference sequence). This CDR3 region has 14 residues. The CDR3 loop reads CAWSDGGRLHEQYF.

The J gene is TRBJ2-2, the V gene TRBV6-2 or TRBV6-3; the D call from TCRdb, TRBD2, cannot be confirmed without DNA. The CDR3 spans 18 residues. Germline loops: CDR1 MNHEY, CDR2 SVGEGT. CDR3: CASSDIHTAGYNTGELFF.

The chain carries TRBV29-1 and TRBJ2-1. Germline-derived CDR1 and CDR2 are SQVTM and ANQGSEA. The CDR3 runs to 12 residues. The chain's CDR3 is CSVWGVYNEQFF.

CDR3 sequence reads: CSGTGSYNEQFF. The genes are TRBV29-1 and TRBJ2-1; TCRdb's assignment of TRBD1 cannot be checked, as there is no DNA. Germline loops: CDR1 SQVTM, CDR2 ANQGSEA. This CDR3 comprises 12 residues.

V and J are TRBV29-1 and TRBJ2-1; TCRdb gives TRBD1 as the D gene, but with no DNA this cannot be confirmed. This CDR3 contains 13 residues. CDR1 and CDR2 from the germline V gene are SQVTM and ANQGSEA. CDR3 region: CSVVQAFYNEQFF.

The rearrangement joins TRBV7-9 to TRBJ1-6. Germline CDR1 SEHNR, CDR2 FQNEAQ (reference sequence). The CDR3 spans 16 residues. CDR3: CASSWFGYLHNSPLHF.

The J gene is TRBJ1-1, the V gene TRBV20-1; without DNA, the TCRdb call of TRBD1 cannot be checked. This CDR3 is 14 amino acids long. Per germline, CDR1 DFQATT and CDR2 SNEGSKA (reference sequence). The CDR3 spells CSARTGTENTEAFF.

This chain links TRBV19 with TRBJ2-1. The V gene's germline CDR1 is LNHDA and CDR2 SQIVND (reference sequence). The CDR3 has 15 amino acids. CDR3 sequence reads: CASSIVHSSYNEQFF.

The V gene is TRBV30, the J gene TRBJ2-7. This CDR3 spans 16 amino acids. Germline V gene sequence: CDR1 GTSNPN, CDR2 SVGIG (reference sequence). CDR3 protein: CAWTSWESSSSYEQYF.

This rearrangement joins TRBV28 to TRBJ2-7; checking the TCRdb D call of TRBD2 is not possible without DNA. This CDR3 is 16 amino acids long. Germline V lookup: CDR1 MDHEN, CDR2 SYDVKM. CDR3 region: CASTPWEEMIYHEQYF.

This chain uses TRBV7-8 with TRBJ2-3. Germline assignment: CDR1 SGHVS and CDR2 FQNEAQ. The CDR3 is 12 residues long. CDR3: CARSLEGDTQYF.

This sequence joins TRBV29-1 and TRBJ2-7; the D call of TRBD1 rests on TCRdb alone, since no DNA is present to check it. Germline V CDR1 and CDR2: SQVTM, ANQGSEA. The CDR3 has 13 residues. CDR3 protein: CSVEAGPRGEQYF.